Listed here are 9 T cell receptor beta chains from one sample, sequenced in a study of blood T cell repertoires in COVID-19. Using immunoSEQ multiplex PCR, the repertoire was profiled, and TCRdb retains in-frame clones only, with some absent. The table includes 150,000 to 200,000 clones, roughly three quarters detected once. Specimen: peripheral blood. The receptors here all came from a woman of 80 years or more with COVID-19, enrolled during active disease.

The CDR3 here is CASSPAAGGKGELFF. The CDR3 DNA follows: TGTGCCAGCAGCCCCGCAGCGGGGGGTAAGGGGGAGCTGTTTTTT. The chain is built from TRBV7-2 and TRBJ2-2; TRBD2 aligns across 9 bases. Germline V gene lookup returns CDR1 SGHTA and CDR2 FQGNSA. The V gene end was trimmed by 5 bases and the J gene end by 8 bases; junction bases not matched to a gene: 9. The CDR3 contains 15 residues.

The chain couples TRBV25-1 to TRBJ2-7; D remains ambiguous. The V gene's germline CDR1 is MGHDK and CDR2 SYGVNS. This CDR3 has 14 residues. The V gene lost 8 bases and the J gene lost 1 base, with 15 bases spanning the gap. The DNA of the CDR3 is TGTGCCAGCCTCCCGGGTAGTTATTCCTACGAGCAGTACTTC. This gives the protein CASLPGSYSYEQYF.

The rearrangement uses TRBV2 and TRBJ2-7, with D uncertain. The germline gives CDR1 SNHLY, CDR2 FYNNEI. V was clipped by 4 bases and J by 0 bases, with 4 bases between them. The CDR3 spans 12 residues. This chain's CDR3 is CASSVFSYEQYF. The CDR3 DNA sequence: TGTGCCAGCAGTGTCTTCTCCTACGAGCAGTACTTC.

This clone has only one observation. The chain joins TRBV4-1 to TRBJ2-1; TRBD2 aligns across 11 bases. V was clipped by 0 bases and J by 7 bases; unmatched bases: 14. The germline gives CDR1 MGHRA, CDR2 YSYEKL. This CDR3 has 19 residues. CDR3 residues: CASSQDRSEGTSGPNEQFF. CDR3 bases: TGCGCCAGCAGCCAAGATAGGAGTGAAGGGACTAGCGGACCTAATGAGCAGTTCTTC.

The chain employs TRBV9 and TRBJ2-1, with D possibly matching TRBD2 (6 bases). The CDR3 has 14 residues. Germline V gene data show CDR1 as SGDLS and CDR2 as YYNGEE. V was cut by 3 bases and J by 6 bases, with 13 bases left in between. CDR3 nucleotides: TGTGCCAGCAGCGCCCCACTAGCCCCCAATGAGCAGTTCTTC. Its translation is CASSAPLAPNEQFF.

This clone was picked up many times. The rearrangement links TRBV6-2 or TRBV6-3 to TRBJ2-7; a weak D match, TRBD1 (5 bases). The CDR3 covers 15 residues. Germline CDR1 reads MNHEY; CDR2 reads SVGEGT. Trimming removed 2 bases at V and 2 bases at J, with 13 bases between. The CDR3 DNA follows: TGTGCCAGCAGTTACGGATCTAGGGGTACCTACGAGCAGTACTTC. Protein product: CASSYGSRGTYEQYF.

This clone was found once. The chain uses TRBV4-2 and TRBJ1-2; a weak D match, TRBD1 (5 bases). V dropped 0 bases and J dropped 7 bases, with 12 bases sitting between them. CDR1 LGHNA and CDR2 YNFKEQ come from the germline V gene. The CDR3 covers 14 residues. The CDR3 reads CASSQDPRVSGYTF. In DNA form, the CDR3 reads TGTGCCAGCAGCCAAGACCCCAGGGTGAGTGGCTACACCTTC.

J is TRBJ2-7 and V is TRBV9; 8 positions match TRBD1. The germline gives CDR1 SGDLS, CDR2 YYNGEE. V was pared by 4 bases and J by 6 bases, with 6 bases of the junction left unmatched. The CDR3 spans 13 residues. Here the CDR3 DNA reads TGTGCCAGCAGCCCCGGGACAGGACGCGAGCAGTACTTC. This sequence encodes CASSPGTGREQYF.

The chain has TRBV7-8 and TRBJ2-7; D is possibly TRBD1 (5 bases). Germline assignment: CDR1 SGHVS and CDR2 FQNEAQ. Deletions cut 3 bases from V and 0 bases from J, with 9 bases between. CDR3 length equals 14 residues. The CDR3 sequence: CASSLIDSSYEQYF. The CDR3 region has the DNA TGTGCCAGCAGCTTGATAGACAGCTCCTACGAGCAGTACTTC.